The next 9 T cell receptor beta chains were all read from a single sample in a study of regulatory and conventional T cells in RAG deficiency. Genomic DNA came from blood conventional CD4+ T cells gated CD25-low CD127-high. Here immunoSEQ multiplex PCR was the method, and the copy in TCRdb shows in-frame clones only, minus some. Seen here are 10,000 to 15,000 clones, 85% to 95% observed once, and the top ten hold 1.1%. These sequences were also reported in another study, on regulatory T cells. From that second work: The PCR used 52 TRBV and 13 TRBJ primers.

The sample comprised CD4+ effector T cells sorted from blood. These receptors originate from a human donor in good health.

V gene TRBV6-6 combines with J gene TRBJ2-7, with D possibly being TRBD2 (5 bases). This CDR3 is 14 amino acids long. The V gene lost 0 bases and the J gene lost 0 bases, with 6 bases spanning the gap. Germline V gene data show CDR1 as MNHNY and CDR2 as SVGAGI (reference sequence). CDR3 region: CASSYSGSSYEQYF. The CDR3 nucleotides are TGTGCCAGCAGTTACTCTGGGAGCTCCTACGAGCAGTACTTC.

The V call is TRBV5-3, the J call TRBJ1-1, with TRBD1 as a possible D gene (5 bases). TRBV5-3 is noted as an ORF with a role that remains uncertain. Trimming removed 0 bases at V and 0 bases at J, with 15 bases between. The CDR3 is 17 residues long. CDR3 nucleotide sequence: TGTGCCAGAAGCTTGGAAGGGACGGCACTTATGAACACTGAAGCTTTCTTT. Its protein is CARSLEGTALMNTEAFF.

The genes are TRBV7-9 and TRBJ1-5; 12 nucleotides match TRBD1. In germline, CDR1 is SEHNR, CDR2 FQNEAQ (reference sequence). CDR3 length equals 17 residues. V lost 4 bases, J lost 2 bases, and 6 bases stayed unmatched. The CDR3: CASSSGTGGSGNQPQHF. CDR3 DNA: TGTGCCAGCAGCTCTGGGACAGGGGGCTCTGGCAATCAGCCCCAGCATTTT.

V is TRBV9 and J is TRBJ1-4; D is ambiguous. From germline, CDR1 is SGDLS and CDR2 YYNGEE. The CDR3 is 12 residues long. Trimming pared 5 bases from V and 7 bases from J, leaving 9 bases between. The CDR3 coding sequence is TGTGCCAGCAGAGCGGGGTGTGAAAAACTGTTTTTT. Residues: CASRAGCEKLFF.

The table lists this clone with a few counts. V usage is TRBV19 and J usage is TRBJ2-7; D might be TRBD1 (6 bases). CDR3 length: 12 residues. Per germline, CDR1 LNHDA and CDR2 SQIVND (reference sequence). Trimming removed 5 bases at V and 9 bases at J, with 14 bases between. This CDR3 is CASSPRGGAQYF. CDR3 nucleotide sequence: TGTGCCAGTAGTCCCAGAGGGGGTGCGCAGTACTTC.

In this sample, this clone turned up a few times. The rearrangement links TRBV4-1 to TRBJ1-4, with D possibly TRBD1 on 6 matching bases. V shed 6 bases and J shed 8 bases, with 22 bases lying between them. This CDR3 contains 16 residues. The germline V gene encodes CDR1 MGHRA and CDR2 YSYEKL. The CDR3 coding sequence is TGCGCCAGCAGACGCACAGATGAGGGGGTGTGGGAAAAACTGTTTTTT. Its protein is CASRRTDEGVWEKLFF.

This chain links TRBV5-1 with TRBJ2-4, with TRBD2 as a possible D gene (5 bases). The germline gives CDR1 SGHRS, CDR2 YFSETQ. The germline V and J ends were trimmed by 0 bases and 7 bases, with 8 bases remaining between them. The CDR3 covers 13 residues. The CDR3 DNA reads TGCGCCAGCAGCTTGGCGGGGATCAACATTCAGTACTTC. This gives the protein CASSLAGINIQYF.

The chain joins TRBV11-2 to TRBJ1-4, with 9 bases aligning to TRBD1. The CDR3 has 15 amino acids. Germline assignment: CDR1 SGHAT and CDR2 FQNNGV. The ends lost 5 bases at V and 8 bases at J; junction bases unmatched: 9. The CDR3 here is CASSRPGQGGEKLFF. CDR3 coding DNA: TGTGCCAGCAGCCGACCGGGACAGGGAGGGGAAAAACTGTTTTTT.

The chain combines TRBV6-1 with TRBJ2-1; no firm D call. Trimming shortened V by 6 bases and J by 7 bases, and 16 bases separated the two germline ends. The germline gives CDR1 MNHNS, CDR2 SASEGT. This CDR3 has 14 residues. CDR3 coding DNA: TGTGCCAGCAGGGCTTACCTGGGTGATAATGAGCAGTTCTTC. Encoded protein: CASRAYLGDNEQFF.